This TCR beta chain was obtained from a study of post-analysis software for immune sequencing data. This clonotype has more than one count but fewer than ten. Presence of unique molecular identifiers characterized the TCR beta cDNA libraries. Using its own MiXCR run on the PCR reads, TCRdb lists one record per CDR3 protein. The data hold about 160,000 distinct CDR3 sequences, with 35% to 40% observed a single time. V was trimmed by 0 bases and J by 3 bases, leaving 14 bases between them. Germline V CDR1 and CDR2: DFQATT, SNEGSKA (reference sequence). The CDR3 spans 15 residues. This TCR derives from a girl aged 5-17 years with multiple sclerosis. Specimen: blood, collected after autologous hematopoietic stem cell transplantation. The chain recombines TRBV20-1 with TRBJ1-1; TRBD1 is a possible D gene (5 bases). The CDR3 loop is CSARDRGRGDTEAFF. DNA of the CDR3: TGCAGTGCTAGAGATCGGGGTCGGGGGGACACTGAAGCTTTCTTT.